These 30 T cell receptor beta chains were all obtained from the same sample, sequenced in a study of cytomegalovirus exposure and HLA in healthy donors. The study ran its PCR with 60 Vbeta and 13 Jbeta primers. Method: immunoSEQ multiplex PCR; TCRdb's copy keeps in-frame clones and lacks some. The data contain 88,000 or so clones, under 65% of them singletons. Material for sequencing was PBMCs. The receptors stem from a male donor in good health and CMV-seropositive.

The sample holds a few counts of this clone. This sequence joins TRBV5-4 and TRBJ2-3; D is possibly TRBD1 (5 bases). CDR1 and CDR2 from the germline V gene are SGHNT and YYREEE (reference sequence). V lost 4 bases, J lost 4 bases, and 13 bases lay in between. This CDR3 has 14 residues. In DNA, the CDR3 is TGTGCCAGCAGCCCCCAGGGTACCCCAGATACGCAGTATTTT. This translates into CASSPQGTPDTQYF.

The sample holds a few counts of this clone. J is TRBJ1-5 and V is TRBV27, with a weak D call TRBD1 (5 bases). The germline V gene encodes CDR1 MNHEY and CDR2 SMNVEV (reference sequence). V dropped 8 bases and J dropped 2 bases, with 13 bases sitting between them. CDR3 length equals 14 residues. CDR3 in DNA: TGTGCCAGCGCCGACAGTGGAGGCAATCAGCCCCAGCATTTT. This sequence encodes CASADSGGNQPQHF.

The chain uses TRBV18 and TRBJ2-5; 7 nucleotides match TRBD2. Germline CDR1 KGHSH, CDR2 LQKENI. Trimming took 3 bases from V and 2 from J; bases not matched to a gene: 6. The CDR3 sequence is 15 residues long. CDR3 amino acids: CASSPTAGHQETQYF. CDR3 DNA sequence: TGTGCCAGCTCACCCACAGCGGGGCATCAAGAGACCCAGTACTTC.

This sequence joins TRBV6-5 and TRBJ1-2, with TRBD1 identical over 7 bases. The J segment lost 6 bases and the V segment lost 3 bases, leaving 10 bases of the junction unmatched. The CDR3 is 15 amino acids. Germline V gives CDR1 MNHEY, CDR2 SVGAGI. CDR3 nucleotides: TGTGCCAGCAGTTATTTTCCCGGACAGGAGCATGGCTACACCTTC. Amino acid sequence: CASSYFPGQEHGYTF.

This sequence joins TRBV7-9 and TRBJ2-2; possibly TRBD2 for D (5 bases). CDR3 size: 15 residues. V shed 0 bases and J shed 6 bases, with 11 bases lying between them. Germline CDR1 SEHNR, CDR2 FQNEAQ (reference sequence). In nucleotides, the CDR3 is TGTGCCAGCAGCTTAGCGGTAGACTACGCCGGGGAGCTGTTTTTT. This encodes CASSLAVDYAGELFF.

The chain recombines TRBV5-1 with TRBJ2-1; TRBD1 might be the D (6 bases). The CDR3 is 13 amino acids. The V gene's germline CDR1 is SGHRS and CDR2 YFSETQ. V was trimmed by 2 bases and J by 12 bases, leaving 15 bases between them. Here the CDR3 reads CASSLGRGQWQFF. DNA of the CDR3: TGCGCCAGCAGCTTAGGCAGGGGACAATGGCAGTTCTTC.

The CDR3 spells CAWTGSLRGSPLHF. The CDR3 DNA reads TGTGCCTGGACAGGGTCCCTGAGAGGTTCACCCCTCCACTTT. The chain employs TRBV30 and TRBJ1-6, with D perhaps TRBD1 (5 bases). The germline V gene encodes CDR1 GTSNPN and CDR2 SVGIG (reference sequence). This CDR3 region has 14 residues. The V and J ends lost 4 bases and 9 bases respectively, with 16 bases between them.

This sequence joins TRBV28 and TRBJ2-7, with D tentatively TRBD2 (6 bases). The germline gives CDR1 MDHEN, CDR2 SYDVKM. The length of the CDR3 is 13 residues. V dropped 10 bases and J dropped 2 bases, with 15 bases sitting between them. CDR3 residues: CATRPGGTYEQYF. For the CDR3, the DNA is TGTGCCACCCGACCTGGGGGGACCTACGAGCAGTACTTC.

V gene TRBV19 combines with J gene TRBJ1-5; no clear D. Looked up from germline, CDR1 is LNHDA and CDR2 is SQIVND (reference sequence). V gave up 6 bases and J gave up 7 bases, with 13 bases separating them. This CDR3 contains 13 residues. The CDR3 nucleotides are TGTGCCAGTAGATTACTCGATTGGCAGCCCCAGCATTTT. This sequence encodes CASRLLDWQPQHF.

The chain combines TRBV7-3 with TRBJ2-7, with D possibly TRBD1 on 6 matching bases. The CDR3 runs 15 residues. Trimming took off 1 base at V and 0 bases at J, with 10 bases between the two ends. CDR1 and CDR2 from the germline V gene are SGHTA and FQGTGA. The CDR3 DNA reads TGTGCCAGCAGCTTAATGGGGGCGGGCTCCTACGAGCAGTACTTC. The encoded protein is CASSLMGAGSYEQYF.

The chain employs TRBV7-9 and TRBJ1-1; D is ambiguous. Germline assignment: CDR1 SEHNR and CDR2 FQNEAQ (reference sequence). Trimming took off 3 bases at V and 6 bases at J, with 11 bases between the two ends. The CDR3 has 13 residues. The CDR3 DNA follows: TGTGCCAGCAGCTTGGATCAGGTCGCTGAAGCTTTCTTT. Its translation is CASSLDQVAEAFF.

The chain has TRBV6-5 and TRBJ2-2; 7 bases match TRBD2. Germline lookup yields CDR1 MNHEY and CDR2 SVGAGI. V was clipped by 2 bases and J by 4 bases; unmatched bases: 4. The CDR3 runs to 15 residues. CDR3 protein: CASSYGKRGTGELFF. CDR3 DNA sequence: TGTGCCAGCAGTTACGGGAAGCGGGGCACCGGGGAGCTGTTTTTT.

V usage is TRBV7-2 and J usage is TRBJ1-5, with D tentatively TRBD1 (6 bases). The ends were cut back, 5 bases at V and 1 base at J, with 9 bases in the middle. CDR1 is SGHTA, CDR2 FQGNSA, per germline. The CDR3 sequence is 14 residues long. For the CDR3, the DNA is TGTGCCAGCAGCCGCACAGGGAGCAATCAGCCCCAGCATTTT. Its protein product is CASSRTGSNQPQHF.

The chain links TRBV9 to TRBJ2-5; D call uncertain. Per the germline V gene, CDR1 is SGDLS and CDR2 is YYNGEE. This CDR3 region has 14 residues. Trimming removed 0 bases from V and 5 bases from J, with 11 bases in between. Written as DNA, the CDR3 is TGTGCCAGCAGCGTAGACCTAATCGGGGAGACCCAGTACTTC. Its translation is CASSVDLIGETQYF.

V and J are TRBV7-3 and TRBJ2-3; 7 bases match TRBD2. Germline V lookup: CDR1 SGHTA, CDR2 FQGTGA. V shed 4 bases, J shed 2 bases, and the junction held 6 bases outside the gene matches. The length of the CDR3 is 15 residues. CDR3 DNA: TGTGCCAGCAGCTCCTCGGGGGGACTCACAGATACGCAGTATTTT. As protein: CASSSSGGLTDTQYF.

The chain carries TRBV29-1 and TRBJ2-7, with 7 bases identical to TRBD2. Germline values: CDR1 SQVTM, CDR2 ANQGSEA. V lost 5 bases to trimming and J lost 7 bases; unmatched junction nucleotides: 5. This CDR3 has 11 residues. The CDR3 DNA is TGCAGCGTTTGGGAGGGACGGGAGCAGTACTTC. Translating gives CSVWEGREQYF.

The chain uses TRBV5-1 and TRBJ1-4, with 7 bases identical to TRBD1. This CDR3 contains 16 residues. The germline gives CDR1 SGHRS, CDR2 YFSETQ. The junction had 7 bases not matched to a gene; V was cut back by 5 bases and J by 0 bases. The CDR3 nucleotides read TGCGCCAGCAGGCGCGCAGGGGGATCAACTAATGAAAAACTGTTTTTT. It specifies CASRRAGGSTNEKLFF.

The chain couples TRBV5-6 to TRBJ2-7; D gene ambiguous. Trimming removed 9 bases at V and 2 bases at J, with 15 bases between. This CDR3 comprises 13 residues. Germline loops: CDR1 SGHDT, CDR2 YYEEEE. CDR3 coding DNA: TGTGCCACTAAAATCGGTGCTACCTACGAGCAGTACTTC. Translating it yields CATKIGATYEQYF.

This chain uses TRBV19 with TRBJ1-1; D may be TRBD1 (5 bases). The CDR3 is 15 residues long. The germline V gene has CDR1 LNHDA and CDR2 SQIVND (reference sequence). Trimming removed 5 bases from V and 3 bases from J, with 16 bases in between. CDR3 nucleotide sequence: TGTGCCAGTAGTTTCTCCCCCAGGGCTGACACTGAAGCTTTCTTT. Residues: CASSFSPRADTEAFF.

This clone has just one count. The V call is TRBV28, the J call TRBJ2-1; the match to TRBD2 covers 16 bases. This CDR3 has 19 residues. The V segment lost 6 bases and the J segment 0 bases; nucleotides outside the gene matches: 8. Germline V lookup: CDR1 MDHEN, CDR2 SYDVKM. CDR3 protein: CASSKGLAGGGSSYNEQFF. CDR3 sequence (DNA): TGTGCCAGCAGCAAGGGACTAGCGGGAGGGGGGAGCTCCTACAATGAGCAGTTCTTC.

The chain carries TRBV19 and TRBJ1-1; 8 bases align to TRBD1. The CDR3 length is 13 residues. Germline CDR1 is LNHDA and CDR2 is SQIVND (reference sequence). Trimming took 6 bases from V and 7 from J; bases not matched to a gene: 7. The CDR3 DNA reads TGTGCCAGTAGCCCACTCACAGGGGGTGAAGCTTTCTTT. It is translated as CASSPLTGGEAFF.

This clone has a single count. This rearrangement joins TRBV7-6 to TRBJ2-4, with 8 positions matching TRBD1. Losses at the gene ends were 5 bases for V and 7 bases for J; bases not matched to a gene: 10. Germline values: CDR1 SGHVS, CDR2 FNYEAQ. This CDR3 is 15 amino acids long. The CDR3, as DNA: TGTGCCAGCAGCCAACAGACAGGGGTGGTGAACATTCAGTACTTC. It encodes CASSQQTGVVNIQYF.

The CDR3 DNA is TGTGCCAGCAGCCCGAACTTGAACACTGAAGCTTTCTTT. Amino acids: CASSPNLNTEAFF. The J gene is TRBJ1-1, the V gene TRBV11-2; D ambiguous. From germline, CDR1 is SGHAT and CDR2 FQNNGV. The CDR3 consists of 13 residues. The V end was cut by 5 bases, the J end by 0 bases, with 7 bases between.

The V and J genes are TRBV4-2 and TRBJ2-5; 7 bases fit TRBD2. Germline lookup yields CDR1 LGHNA and CDR2 YNFKEQ. The junction had 12 bases not matched to a gene; V was cut back by 4 bases and J by 4 bases. CDR3 size: 16 residues. This CDR3 is CASSPKETGGRETQYF. The CDR3 bases are TGTGCCAGCAGCCCAAAGGAAACGGGAGGTAGAGAGACCCAGTACTTC.

The chain uses TRBV18 and TRBJ2-1; 10 nucleotides align to TRBD1. Per the germline V gene, CDR1 is KGHSH and CDR2 is LQKENI. V shed 5 bases, J shed 0 bases, and the junction held 4 bases outside the gene matches. This CDR3 is built from 16 residues. The CDR3 DNA follows: TGTGCCAGCTCATCGGGACAGGGGAGCTCCTACAATGAGCAGTTCTTC. Translation: CASSSGQGSSYNEQFF.

The chain carries TRBV9 and TRBJ1-1; 8 nucleotides agree with TRBD1. The V gene end was trimmed by 0 bases and the J gene end by 4 bases; junction bases not matched to a gene: 5. The germline gives CDR1 SGDLS, CDR2 YYNGEE. The CDR3 runs 15 residues. The CDR3 bases are TGTGCCAGCAGCGTAGCGGACAGGGTGAGCACTGAAGCTTTCTTT. Amino acid sequence: CASSVADRVSTEAFF. Supplemented by reference TRBV9 and TRBJ1-1, the full variable domain reads DSGVTQTPKHLITATGQRVTLRCSPRSGDLSVYWYQQSLDQGLQFLIQYYNGEERAKGNILERFSAQQFPDLHSELNLSSLELGDSALYFCASSVADRVSTEAFFGQGTRLTVV.

This clone turned up a few times. The rearrangement joins TRBV5-4 to TRBJ2-7; 9 bases are shared with TRBD1. The CDR3 runs to 13 residues. The junction had 4 bases not matched to a gene; V was cut back by 3 bases and J by 6 bases. CDR1 is SGHNT and CDR2 is YYREEE in the germline V gene (reference sequence). CDR3 loop: CASSWDRESEQYF. The CDR3 coding sequence is TGTGCCAGCAGCTGGGACAGGGAATCCGAGCAGTACTTC.

This chain connects TRBV4-2 to TRBJ2-7; 7 nucleotides match TRBD2. In germline, CDR1 is LGHNA, CDR2 YNFKEQ. CDR3 size: 15 residues. The J segment lost 2 bases and the V segment lost 0 bases, leaving 4 bases of the junction unmatched. The CDR3 DNA follows: TGTGCCAGCAGCCAAGAGGAGAGCGGGGCCTACGAGCAGTACTTC. Translation gives CASSQEESGAYEQYF.

This clone was counted only a few times. This sequence joins TRBV29-1 and TRBJ2-3; D not certain. The length of the CDR3 is 13 residues. CDR1 and CDR2 (germline): SQVTM, ANQGSEA. V dropped 3 bases and J dropped 5 bases, with 12 bases sitting between them. This chain's CDR3 is CSVDRSSGDTQYF. Written as DNA, the CDR3 is TGCAGCGTTGATAGGTCATCGGGAGATACGCAGTATTTT.

This clone was seen a handful of times. The CDR3 DNA reads TGTGCCAGCAGTCCCTGGACAGGGTACCAAGAGACCCAGTACTTC. Protein: CASSPWTGYQETQYF. V gene TRBV27 combines with J gene TRBJ2-5; 8 positions agree with TRBD1. Germline CDR1 reads MNHEY; CDR2 reads SMNVEV (reference sequence). The junction had 5 bases not matched to a gene; V was cut back by 5 bases and J by 0 bases. This CDR3 has 15 amino acids.